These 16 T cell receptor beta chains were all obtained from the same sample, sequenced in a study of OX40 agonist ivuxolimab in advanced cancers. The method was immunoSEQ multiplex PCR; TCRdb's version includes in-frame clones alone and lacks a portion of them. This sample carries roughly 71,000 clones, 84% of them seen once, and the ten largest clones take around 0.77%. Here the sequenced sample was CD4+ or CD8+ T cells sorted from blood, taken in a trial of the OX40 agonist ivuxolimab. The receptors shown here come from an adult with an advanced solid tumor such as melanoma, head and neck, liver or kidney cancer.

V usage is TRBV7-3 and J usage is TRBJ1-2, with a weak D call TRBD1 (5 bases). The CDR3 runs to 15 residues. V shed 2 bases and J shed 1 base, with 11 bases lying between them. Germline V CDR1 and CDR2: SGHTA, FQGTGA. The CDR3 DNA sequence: TGTGCCAGCAGCTTAGCGATACAGGTTAACTATGGCTACACCTTC. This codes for CASSLAIQVNYGYTF.

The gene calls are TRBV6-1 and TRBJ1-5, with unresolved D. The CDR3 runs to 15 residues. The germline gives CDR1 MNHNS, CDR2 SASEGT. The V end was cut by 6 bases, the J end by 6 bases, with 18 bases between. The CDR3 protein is CASSPEKTPGQPQHF. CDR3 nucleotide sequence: TGTGCCAGCAGCCCGGAGAAGACCCCTGGTCAGCCCCAGCATTTT.

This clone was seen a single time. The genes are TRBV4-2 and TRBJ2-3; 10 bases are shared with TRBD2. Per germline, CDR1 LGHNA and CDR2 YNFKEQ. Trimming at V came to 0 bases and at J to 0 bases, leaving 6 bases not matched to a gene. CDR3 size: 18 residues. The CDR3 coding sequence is TGTGCCAGCAGCCAAGAGGTAGCGGGAGGTTCTAGCACAGATACGCAGTATTTT. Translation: CASSQEVAGGSSTDTQYF.

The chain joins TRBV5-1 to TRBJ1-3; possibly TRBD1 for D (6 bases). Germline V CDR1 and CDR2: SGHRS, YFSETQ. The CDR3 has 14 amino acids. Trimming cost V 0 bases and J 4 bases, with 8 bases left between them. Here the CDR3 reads CASSLGGTGNTIYF. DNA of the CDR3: TGCGCCAGCAGCTTGGGGGGGACAGGAAACACCATATATTTT.

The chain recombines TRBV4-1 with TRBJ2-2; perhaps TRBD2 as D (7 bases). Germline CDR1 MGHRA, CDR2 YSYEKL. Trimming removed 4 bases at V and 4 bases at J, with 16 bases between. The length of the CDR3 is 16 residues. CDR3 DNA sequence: TGCGCCAGCAGCCGAGGGGGGGCGCGGGGCACCGGGGAGCTGTTTTTT. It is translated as CASSRGGARGTGELFF.

The CDR3 reads CAHAGEAGNTIYF. The CDR3 DNA sequence: TGTGCCCACGCTGGAGAGGCTGGAAACACCATATATTTT. The chain links TRBV6-1 to TRBJ1-3; D unclear. The CDR3 extends over 13 amino acids. V dropped 11 bases and J dropped 2 bases, with 13 bases sitting between them. Germline loops: CDR1 MNHNS, CDR2 SASEGT.

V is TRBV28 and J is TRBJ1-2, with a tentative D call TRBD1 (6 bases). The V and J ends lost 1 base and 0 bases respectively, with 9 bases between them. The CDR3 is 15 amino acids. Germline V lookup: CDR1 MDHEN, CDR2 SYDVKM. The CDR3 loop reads CASSLSGVSNYGYTF. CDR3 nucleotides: TGTGCCAGCAGTTTATCAGGGGTATCTAACTATGGCTACACCTTC.

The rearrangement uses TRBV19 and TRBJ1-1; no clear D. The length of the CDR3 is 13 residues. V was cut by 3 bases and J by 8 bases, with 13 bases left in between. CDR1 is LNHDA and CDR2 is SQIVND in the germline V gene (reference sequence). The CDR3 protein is CASSMPPAQEAFF. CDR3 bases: TGTGCCAGTAGTATGCCACCCGCTCAAGAAGCTTTCTTT. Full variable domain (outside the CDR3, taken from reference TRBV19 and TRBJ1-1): DGGITQSPKYLFRKEGQNVTLSCEQNLNHDAMYWYRQDPGQGLRLIYYSQIVNDFQKGDIAEGYSVSREKKESFPLTVTSAQKNPTAFYLCASSMPPAQEAFFGQGTRLTVV.

The CDR3 sequence: CASSLNGRADPKLFF. CDR3 nucleotide sequence: TGTGCCAGCAGTTTAAACGGCAGGGCTGATCCAAAACTGTTTTTT. The chain recombines TRBV27 with TRBJ1-4; D possibly corresponds to TRBD1 (5 bases). The CDR3 contains 15 residues. Between the trimmed V and J ends, which lost 2 bases and 10 bases, there was a span of 17 bases. In germline, CDR1 is MNHEY, CDR2 SMNVEV (reference sequence).

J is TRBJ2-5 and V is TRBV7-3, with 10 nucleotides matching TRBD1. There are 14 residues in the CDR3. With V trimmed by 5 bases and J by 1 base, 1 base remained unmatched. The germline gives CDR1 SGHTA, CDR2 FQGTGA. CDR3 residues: CASSRTGGQETQYF. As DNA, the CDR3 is TGTGCCAGCAGCCGGACAGGGGGCCAAGAGACCCAGTACTTC.

CDR3 residues: CASSLVAGAVNTQYF. Here the CDR3 DNA reads TGTGCCAGCAGCTTGGTAGCGGGGGCGGTTAATACGCAGTATTTT. This chain connects TRBV5-5 to TRBJ2-3; TRBD2 aligns across 9 bases. The V gene's germline CDR1 is SGHKS and CDR2 YYEKEE (reference sequence). The CDR3 runs 15 residues. With 0 bases clipped from V and 7 bases from J, the junction kept 6 bases outside the gene matches.

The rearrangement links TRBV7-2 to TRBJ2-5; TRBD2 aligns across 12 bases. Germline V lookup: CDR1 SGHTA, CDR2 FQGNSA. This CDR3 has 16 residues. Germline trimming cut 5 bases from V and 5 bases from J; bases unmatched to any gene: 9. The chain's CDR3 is CASSPPPGLAGETQYF. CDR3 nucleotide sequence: TGTGCCAGCAGCCCCCCCCCTGGACTAGCGGGGGAGACCCAGTACTTC.

The CDR3 DNA reads as TGCGCCAGCAGCTCTTGGGGGGCAAATGAGGCTGAAGCTTTCTTT. It specifies CASSSWGANEAEAFF. The genes are TRBV4-3 and TRBJ1-1; possible D gene TRBD1, 6 bases. Looked up from germline, CDR1 is LGHNA and CDR2 is YSLEER. V was cut by 5 bases and J by 6 bases, with 19 bases left in between. The CDR3 spans 15 residues.

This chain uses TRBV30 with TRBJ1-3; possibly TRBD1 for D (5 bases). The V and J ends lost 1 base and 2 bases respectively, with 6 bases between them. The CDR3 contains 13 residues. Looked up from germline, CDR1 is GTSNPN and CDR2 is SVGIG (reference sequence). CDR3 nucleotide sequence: TGTGCCTGGAGTGAAGGGGCTGGAAACACCATATATTTT. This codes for CAWSEGAGNTIYF. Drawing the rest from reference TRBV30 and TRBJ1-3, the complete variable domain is SQTIHQWPATLVQPVGSPLSLECTVEGTSNPNLYWYRQAAGRGLQLLFYSVGIGQISSEVPQNLSASRPQDRQFILSSKKLLLSDSGFYLCAWSEGAGNTIYFGEGSWLTVV.

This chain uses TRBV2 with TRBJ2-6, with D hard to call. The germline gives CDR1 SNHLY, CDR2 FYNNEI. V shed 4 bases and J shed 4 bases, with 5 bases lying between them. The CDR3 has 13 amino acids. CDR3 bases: TGTGCCAGCAGTGGCACGGGGGCCAACGTCCTGACTTTC. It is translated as CASSGTGANVLTF. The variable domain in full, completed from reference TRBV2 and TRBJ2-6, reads EPEVTQTPSHQVTQMGQEVILRCVPISNHLYFYWYRQILGQKVEFLVSFYNNEISEKSEIFDDQFSVERPDGSNFTLKIRSTKLEDSAMYFCASSGTGANVLTFGAGSRLTVL.

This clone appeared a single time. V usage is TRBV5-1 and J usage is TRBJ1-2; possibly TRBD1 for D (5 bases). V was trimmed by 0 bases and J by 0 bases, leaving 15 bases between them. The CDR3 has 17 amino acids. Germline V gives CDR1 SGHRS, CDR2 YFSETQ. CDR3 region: CASSLAQGIRSNYGYTF. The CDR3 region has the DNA TGCGCCAGCAGCTTGGCCCAGGGTATCAGGTCTAACTATGGCTACACCTTC.